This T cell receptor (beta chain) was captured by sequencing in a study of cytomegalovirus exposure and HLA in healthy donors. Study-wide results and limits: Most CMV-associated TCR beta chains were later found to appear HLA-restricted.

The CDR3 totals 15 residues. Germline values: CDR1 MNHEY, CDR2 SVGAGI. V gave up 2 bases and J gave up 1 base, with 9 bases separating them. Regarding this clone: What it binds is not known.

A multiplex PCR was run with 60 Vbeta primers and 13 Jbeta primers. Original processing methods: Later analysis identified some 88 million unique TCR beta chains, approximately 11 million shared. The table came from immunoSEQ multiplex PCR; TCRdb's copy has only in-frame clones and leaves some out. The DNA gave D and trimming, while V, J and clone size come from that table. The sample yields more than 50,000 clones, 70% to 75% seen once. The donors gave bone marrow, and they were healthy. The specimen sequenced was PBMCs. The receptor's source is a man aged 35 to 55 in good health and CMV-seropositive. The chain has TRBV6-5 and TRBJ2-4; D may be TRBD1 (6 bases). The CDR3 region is CASSYGGAAKNIQYF. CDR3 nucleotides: TGTGCCAGCAGTTACGGGGGCGCGGCCAAAAACATTCAGTACTTC.